The sequence of this T cell receptor beta chain was determined in a study of T cell repertoires in cytomegalovirus infection. In the study overall: It was the public TCR beta signatures that indicated both CMV infection and matching HLA type.

TCRdb re-derived calls from the reads in MiXCR, one entry per CDR3 protein. Among 300,000 or so distinct CDR3 sequences, around a quarter were seen once, and the ten largest hold approximately 12%. This clonotype was counted a few times. Its antigen is still unknown. Germline V lookup: CDR1 SGHAT, CDR2 FQNNGV. The V end lost 3 bases, the J end lost 11 bases, and 14 bases lay between the germline ends. The CDR3 consists of 12 residues. Points from the study as a whole: Using cumulative public TCR beta family frequency, the authors identified those who carried CMV together with the relevant HLA. Across the ex vivo response, the dominant clonotypes were HLA-C-restricted CMV-specific TCR beta clonotypes.

The sample in question was cultured PBMCs, obtained from culture after CMV antigen stimulation. This receptor was taken from a human donor in good health (CMV status not recorded). Some clones in this sample may be carry-over from other donors' samples. The rearrangement links TRBV11-2 to TRBJ2-7; TRBD1 might be the D (5 bases). The CDR3 reads CASSFSRTFKYF. CDR3 DNA sequence: TGTGCCAGCAGCTTTTCGAGGACATTCAAGTACTTC.